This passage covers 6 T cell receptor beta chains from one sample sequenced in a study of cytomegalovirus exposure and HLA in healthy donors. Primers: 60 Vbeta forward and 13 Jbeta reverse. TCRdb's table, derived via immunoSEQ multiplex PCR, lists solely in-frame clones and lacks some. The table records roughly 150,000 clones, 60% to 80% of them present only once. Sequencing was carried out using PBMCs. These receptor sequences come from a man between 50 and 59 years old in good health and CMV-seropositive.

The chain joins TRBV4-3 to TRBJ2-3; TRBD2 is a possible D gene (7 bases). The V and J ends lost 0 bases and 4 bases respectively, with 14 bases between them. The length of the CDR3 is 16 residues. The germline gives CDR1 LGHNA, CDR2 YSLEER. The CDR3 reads CASSQEWGGRPDTQYF. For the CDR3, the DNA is TGCGCCAGCAGCCAAGAATGGGGGGGCCGGCCAGATACGCAGTATTTT.

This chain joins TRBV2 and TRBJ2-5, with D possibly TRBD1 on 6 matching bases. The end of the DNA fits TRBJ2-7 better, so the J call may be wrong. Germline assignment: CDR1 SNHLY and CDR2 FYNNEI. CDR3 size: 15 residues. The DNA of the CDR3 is TGTGCCAGTGTCAAGACCCGGGACACGTACTACGAGCAGTACTTC. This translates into CASVKTRDTYYEQYF.

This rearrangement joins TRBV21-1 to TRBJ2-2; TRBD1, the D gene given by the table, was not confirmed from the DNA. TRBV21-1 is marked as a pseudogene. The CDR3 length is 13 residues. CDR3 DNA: TGTGCCAGCAACAACAGGGGATCCGGGGAGCTGTTTTTT. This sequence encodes CASNNRGSGELFF.

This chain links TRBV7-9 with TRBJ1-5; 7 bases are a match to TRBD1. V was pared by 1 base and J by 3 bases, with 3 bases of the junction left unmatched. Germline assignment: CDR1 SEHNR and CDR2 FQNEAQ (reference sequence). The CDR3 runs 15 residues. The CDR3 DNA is TGTGCCAGCAGCTTAGGCGGACAGGTCAATCAGCCCCAGCATTTT. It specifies CASSLGGQVNQPQHF.

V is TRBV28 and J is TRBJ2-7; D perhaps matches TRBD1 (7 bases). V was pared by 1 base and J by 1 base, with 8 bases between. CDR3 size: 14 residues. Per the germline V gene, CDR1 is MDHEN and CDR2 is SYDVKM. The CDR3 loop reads CASSLSGGSYEQYF. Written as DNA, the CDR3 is TGTGCCAGCAGTTTATCAGGGGGGTCCTACGAGCAGTACTTC.

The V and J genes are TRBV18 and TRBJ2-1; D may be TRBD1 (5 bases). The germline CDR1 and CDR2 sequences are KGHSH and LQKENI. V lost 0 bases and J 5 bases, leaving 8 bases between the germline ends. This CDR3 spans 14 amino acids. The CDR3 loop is CASSPPKGNNEQFF. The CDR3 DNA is TGTGCCAGCTCACCACCCAAGGGGAACAATGAGCAGTTCTTC.